Listed below are T cell receptor beta chains from one sample, sequenced in a study of tumor and adjacent non-tumor tissue in lung cancer. Via MiXCR, TCRdb re-called the multiplex PCR reads, giving one row per CDR3 protein. The sample contains approximately 120,000 distinct CDR3 sequences, more than 70% of which appear only once. The sample comprised lung tumor tissue. The receptor set was obtained from a woman between 55 and 75 years old with non-small cell lung cancer. Both conserved end residues are part of each CDR3. A D gene is named only where the DNA matches it firmly. Only part of the rows carry a size: once, few, many, or a class if the clone is expanded.

V gene	D gene	J gene	clone size	CDR3 DNA	CDR3 protein
TRBV4-3	TRBD2	TRBJ2-3	many	TGCGCCAGCAGCCAAGGTGGAGCGGGAGGGGAAGATACGCAGTATTTT	CASSQGGAGGEDTQYF
TRBV6-5	TRBD1	TRBJ1-1	-	TGTGCCAGTAGTTACCGAGTAGGGGGCGCGACTGAAGCTTTATTT	CASSYRVGGATEALF
TRBV5-1	TRBD1	TRBJ2-3	-	TGCGCCAGCAAACAGGGGGCGCAGAGAACAGATAGGCAGTATTTT	CASKQGAQRTDRQYF
TRBV28	-	TRBJ2-7	-	TGTGCCAGCAGTTCTGCATCTCTGGGTGACGAGCAGCACTTC	CASSSASLGDEQHF
TRBV29-1	TRBD1	TRBJ1-1	-	TGCAGCGTTAGTCTCGATGGGACAGAGTTTGAAGCTTTCTTT	CSVSLDGTEFEAFF
TRBV5-4	TRBD1	TRBJ2-3	many	TGTGCCAGCAGCCCGACAGGGGGCGCAACAGATACGCAGTATTTT	CASSPTGGATDTQYF
TRBV11-2	-	TRBJ2-7	-	TGTGCCAGCAGCGTATCCACCGGGACGGCCGAGCGGTACTTC	CASSVSTGTAERYF
TRBV7-8	-	TRBJ2-6	many	TGTGCCAGCAGCTACGGGACATTGGCCAACGTCCTGACTTTC	CASSYGTLANVLTF
TRBV20-1	-	TRBJ2-3	-	TGCAGTGCTACATCCCCTTGGGATATATATACGCAGTATTTT	CSATSPWDIYTQYF
TRBV11-2	TRBD1	TRBJ2-1	-	TGTGCCAGCTGTTTAAACAGGGGGCCGCATGAGCAATTCTTC	CASCLNRGPHEQFF
TRBV28	-	TRBJ2-3	-	TGTGCCAGCAGCACGGGACGTGCGCAGTATTTT	CASSTGRAQYF
TRBV11-2	-	TRBJ2-1	-	TGTGCCAGCATCTTACGTCGAGATCGGTCCTACAATGAGCAGTTCTTC	CASILRRDRSYNEQFF
TRBV6-5	-	TRBJ1-2	-	TGCGCCAGCAGTTACTCGTTCAGATACTATGTCTACACCTTC	CASSYSFRYYVYTF
TRBV28	-	TRBJ2-7	-	TGTGCCAGCAGTTTGTTCGAGACAGGGAGGTACGAGCAGTACTTC	CASSLFETGRYEQYF
TRBV11-2	-	TRBJ2-1	-	TGTGCCAGCAGCTTTAGCTGTTCCTACAATGAGCAGTTATTC	CASSFSCSYNEQLF
TRBV28	-	TRBJ2-7	-	TGTGCCAGCACCCCCCCGGAGGGGAGCAGCTCCTACGAGCAGTACTTC	CASTPPEGSSSYEQYF
TRBV20-1	TRBD2	TRBJ2-1	many	TGCAGTGCTAGTGTGGCTAGCGGGCTCGATGAGCAGTTCTTC	CSASVASGLDEQFF
TRBV28	TRBD1	TRBJ1-2	-	TGTGCCAGCAGCCGGACAGGGTATGGCTACACCTTC	CASSRTGYGYTF
TRBV29-1	TRBD1	TRBJ1-1	-	TGCAGTTTTAGTCCCGATGGGACAGGGTTTGAAGCTTTCTTT	CSFSPDGTGFEAFF